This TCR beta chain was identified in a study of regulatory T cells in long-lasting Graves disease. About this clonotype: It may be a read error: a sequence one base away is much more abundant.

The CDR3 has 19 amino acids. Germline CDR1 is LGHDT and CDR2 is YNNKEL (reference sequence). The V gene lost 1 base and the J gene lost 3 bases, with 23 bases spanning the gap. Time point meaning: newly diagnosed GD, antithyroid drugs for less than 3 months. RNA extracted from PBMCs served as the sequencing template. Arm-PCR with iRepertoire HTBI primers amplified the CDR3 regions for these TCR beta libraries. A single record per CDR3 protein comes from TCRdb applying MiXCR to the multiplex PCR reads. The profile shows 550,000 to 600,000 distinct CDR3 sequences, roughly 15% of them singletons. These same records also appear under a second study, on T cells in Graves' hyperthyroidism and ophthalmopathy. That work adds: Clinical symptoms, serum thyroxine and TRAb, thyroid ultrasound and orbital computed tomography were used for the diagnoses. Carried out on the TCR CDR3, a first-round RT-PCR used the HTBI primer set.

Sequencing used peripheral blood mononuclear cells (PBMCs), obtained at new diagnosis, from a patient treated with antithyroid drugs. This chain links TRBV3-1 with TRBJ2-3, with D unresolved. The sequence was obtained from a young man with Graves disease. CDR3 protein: CASSQGDPRVRVVTDTQYF. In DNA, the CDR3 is TGTGCCAGCAGCCAAGGAGATCCCCGAGTGAGAGTCGTGACAGATACGCAGTATTTT.